The text below deals with one T cell receptor beta chain. Its antigen is unknown. Trimming removed 4 bases at V and 4 bases at J, with 25 bases between. There are 18 residues in the CDR3. The method was immunoSEQ multiplex PCR; TCRdb's version includes in-frame clones alone and lacks a portion of them. The sample consists of roughly 13,000 clones, more than 70% of them appearing once. This sample was taken from a study of T cells in localized non-small cell lung cancer. The study's findings and limits: A higher density of T cells in blood coincided with extended overall survival.

The V and J genes are TRBV7-1 and TRBJ1-2; D perhaps matches TRBD1 (6 bases). TRBV7-1 is recorded as an ORF, its role being uncertain. The material sequenced was peripheral blood mononuclear cells, taken before any cancer treatment. This sequence was found in a man between 35 and 75 years old with stage III lung adenocarcinoma. The CDR3 DNA reads as TGTGCCAGCAGCTTATCTGGGGGCGGACGAGGGTATTCCTATGGCTACACCTTC. Protein sequence: CASSLSGGGRGYSYGYTF.